The clone carrying this TCR beta chain was counted ten times or more. This clone may be a read error of a much larger clone one base away. This sample was included in a study of neurological immune-mediated disorders. TCRdb re-called the 5' RACE reads through MiXCR, storing one row per CDR3 protein. The data contain about 79,000 distinct CDR3 sequences, around 14% of them seen just once; the ten biggest clones take up under 7%. The J segment lost 3 bases and the V segment lost 5 bases, leaving 6 bases of the junction unmatched. This CDR3 contains 14 residues. Germline loops: CDR1 SNHLY, CDR2 FYNNEI. The chain recombines TRBV2 with TRBJ2-7, with 8 nucleotides matching TRBD2. The origin of this receptor is a woman aged 45-65 years in good health. Sequencing was performed on PBMCs. CDR3 nucleotides: TGTGCCAGCAGTTGGTGGAGCGGGAGCTACGAGCAGTACTTC. It yields the protein CASSWWSGSYEQYF.